A selection of T cell receptor beta chains follows, all from one sample in a study of cytomegalovirus exposure and HLA in healthy donors. TCRdb's table, derived via immunoSEQ multiplex PCR, lists solely in-frame clones and lacks some. Among some 77,000 clones listed, nearly 80% were seen once. Sequenced material: PBMCs. The receptors come from a woman aged 50 to 60 in good health and CMV-seropositive. CDR3s include the opening cysteine and the closing phenylalanine or tryptophan.

v_call	j_call	cdr3_aa
TRBV6-5	TRBJ2-1	CASSYTGLSSYNEQFF
TRBV9	TRBJ1-3	CASSDRQGSPGNTIYF
TRBV6-6	TRBJ1-2	CASSSTRTVEYGYTF
TRBV18	TRBJ2-1	CASSSHLGSSYNEQFF
TRBV28	TRBJ2-7	CASSLAATYEQYF
TRBV29-1	TRBJ2-2	CSVAAGGVTGELFF
TRBV7-9	TRBJ2-7	CSSSFEDRGAYEQYF
TRBV4-1	TRBJ2-2	CASSPGLAGVVDGELFF
TRBV4-2	TRBJ2-1	CASSPLGLAGGNEQFF
TRBV18	TRBJ1-4	CASSVRESYNEKLFF
TRBV11-1	TRBJ1-1	CASSSTATALKTEAFF
TRBV5-4	TRBJ2-4	CASSLDGERNIQYF
TRBV7-2	TRBJ2-3	CASSFRIGRLAGVPDTQYF
TRBV19	TRBJ2-2	CASSQQGNTGELFF
TRBV9	TRBJ2-3	CASSVASASGRVRDGTQYF
TRBV5-1	TRBJ2-4	CASSPRGGNIQYF
TRBV12-5	TRBJ1-3	CASGTGSGNTIYF
TRBV18	TRBJ2-2	CASSPPTGGNTGELFF
TRBV6-5	TRBJ1-1	CASSYLTGQGLTEAFF
TRBV6-1	TRBJ1-1	CASSSDRGTEAFF
TRBV11-3	TRBJ1-1	CASSLTLGQNTEAFF
TRBV19	TRBJ1-1	CASSARISSGKTEAFF
TRBV5-4	TRBJ2-1	CASRLDSYNEQFF
TRBV4-2	TRBJ1-1	CASSQEARAENTEAFF
TRBV9	TRBJ1-1	CASSVEGYTEAFF
TRBV11-3	TRBJ1-1	CASTLREVFLNTEAFF
TRBV15	TRBJ2-7	CATSRDLGAGGHEQYF
TRBV5-1	TRBJ2-5	CASSWGQGQETQYF
TRBV30	TRBJ1-4	CAWEAGQGAIVEKLFF
TRBV7-9	TRBJ2-1	CSSSRGLAGGLSYNEQFF
TRBV6-4	TRBJ2-2	CASSGDSFTGELFF
TRBV7-6	TRBJ1-2	CASSPQGGVNGYTF
TRBV7-9	TRBJ1-4	CASSLAGFSANEKLFF
TRBV6-1	TRBJ1-2	CASSEAGGSGGYTF
TRBV13	TRBJ2-4	CASSLGRTAKNIQYF
TRBV7-6	TRBJ2-4	CASSLGPGTGRAKNIQYF
TRBV6-1	TRBJ2-7	CASSEGGLYEQYF
TRBV11-3	TRBJ2-3	CASSPRLVLRIDTQYF
TRBV5-1	TRBJ2-1	CASSLMTSGGNEQFF
TRBV18	TRBJ1-2	CASSQRQADGYTF
TRBV6-5	TRBJ1-1	CASSYRGRNTEAFF
TRBV18	TRBJ1-2	CASSPTGDIYGYTF
TRBV4-2	TRBJ2-1	CASSQGVRLAGCNEQFF
TRBV27	TRBJ2-6	CASSLGQGHSGANVLTF
TRBV18	TRBJ2-5	CASSPGSGRVETQYF
TRBV27	TRBJ2-5	CASWGGLAGEQETQYF
TRBV5-4	TRBJ1-1	CASSLLDTEAFF
TRBV6-1	TRBJ2-7	CASSEFSSPYEQYF
TRBV19	TRBJ1-2	CASSMRRGQGDGYTF
TRBV30	TRBJ2-1	CAWSLLAGNNEQFF
TRBV5-1	TRBJ2-7	CASSLRELGPYEQYF
TRBV5-1	TRBJ1-1	CASSLVQQNTEAFF
TRBV6-1	TRBJ2-4	CASRDRGQKNIQYF
TRBV6-1	TRBJ1-5	CASSPRGSNQPQHF
TRBV27	TRBJ1-1	CASSLSWRQGVGKNTEAFF